This record covers a single TCR beta chain. The antigen remains undetermined. Other nucleotide sequences in the sample specify the same CDR3. Sequenced by immunoSEQ multiplex PCR; TCRdb stores in-frame clones only, minus some. The table includes about 2 million clones, about 95% detected once. Naive CD8 cells lacked CD45RO, underwent positive selection for CCR7 and left out terminally differentiated effector memory CD45RA+ cells. These data come from a study of shared clonotypes between healthy human individuals. Germline assignment: CDR1 MNHNS and CDR2 SASEGT. There are 10 residues in the CDR3. V was cut by 6 bases and J by 7 bases, with 3 bases left in between. Study-wide findings and caveats: As a rule, naive subsets had a larger estimated richness than memory subsets.

The chain is built from TRBV6-1 and TRBJ2-2; D ambiguous. This receptor was obtained from a man younger than 35 in good health. The sample consisted of naive CD8+ T cells sorted from blood. The CDR3 region is CASRDGELFF. The CDR3 DNA reads TGTGCCAGCAGGGACGGGGAGCTGTTTTTT.